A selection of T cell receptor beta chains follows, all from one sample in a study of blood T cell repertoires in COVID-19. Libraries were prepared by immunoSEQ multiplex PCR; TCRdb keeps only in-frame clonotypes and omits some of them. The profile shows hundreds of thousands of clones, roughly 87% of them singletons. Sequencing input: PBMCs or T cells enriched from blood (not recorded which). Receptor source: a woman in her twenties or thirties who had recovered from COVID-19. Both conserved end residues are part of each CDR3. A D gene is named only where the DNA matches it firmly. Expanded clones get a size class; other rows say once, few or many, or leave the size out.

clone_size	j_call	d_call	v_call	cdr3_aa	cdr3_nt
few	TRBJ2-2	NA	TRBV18	CASTADWAVATGELFF	TGTGCCAGCACGGCGGACTGGGCCGTAGCCACCGGGGAGCTGTTTTTT
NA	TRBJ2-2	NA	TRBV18	CASSPQPGTGELFF	TGTGCCAGCTCACCTCAACCGGGCACCGGGGAGCTGTTTTTT
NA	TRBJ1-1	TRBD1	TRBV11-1	CASRLQGDTEAFF	TGTGCCAGCAGACTACAGGGGGACACTGAAGCTTTCTTT
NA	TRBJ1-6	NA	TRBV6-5	CASSPGTKNSPLHF	TGTGCCAGCAGCCCCGGGACAAAGAATTCACCCCTCCACTTT
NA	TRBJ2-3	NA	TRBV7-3	CASSLMSDTQYF	TGTGCCAGCAGCTTAATGTCGGATACGCAGTATTTT
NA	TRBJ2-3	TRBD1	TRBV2	CASQGDYTDTQYF	TGTGCCAGCCAGGGGGATTACACAGATACGCAGTATTTT
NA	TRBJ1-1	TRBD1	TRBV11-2	CASSSGQGIWDTEAFF	TGTGCCAGCAGCTCCGGACAGGGAATATGGGACACTGAAGCTTTCTTT
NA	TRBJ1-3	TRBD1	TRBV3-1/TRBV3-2	CASSTDRLSGNTIYF	TGTGCCAGCAGCACGGACAGGCTCTCTGGAAACACCATATATTTT
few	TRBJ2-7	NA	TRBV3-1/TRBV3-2	CASSQVGTTQYF	TGTGCCAGCAGCCAAGTTGGAACTACCCAGTACTTC
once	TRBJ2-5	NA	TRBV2	CASSSDSVETQYF	TGTGCCAGCAGTAGCGACAGCGTTGAGACCCAGTACTTC
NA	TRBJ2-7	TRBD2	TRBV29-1	CSVLLAGYEQYF	TGCAGCGTCCTACTAGCGGGGTACGAGCAGTACTTC
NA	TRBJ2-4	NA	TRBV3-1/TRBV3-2	CASSSQDYGNIQYF	TGTGCCAGCAGCTCCCAGGACTACGGAAACATTCAGTACTTC
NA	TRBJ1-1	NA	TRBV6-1	CASSEGNSWNTEAFF	TGTGCCAGCAGTGAAGGGAACAGCTGGAACACTGAAGCTTTCTTT
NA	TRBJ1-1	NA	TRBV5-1	CASSPGWGSVNTEAFF	TGCGCCAGCAGCCCGGGGTGGGGTAGTGTTAACACTGAAGCTTTCTTT
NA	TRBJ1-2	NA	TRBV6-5	CASSFPEKWNYGYTF	TGTGCCAGCAGTTTCCCAGAAAAATGGAACTATGGCTACACCTTC
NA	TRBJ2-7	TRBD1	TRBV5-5	CASSLVDRDPPYEQYF	TGTGCCAGCAGCTTGGTGGACAGGGACCCACCCTACGAGCAGTACTTC
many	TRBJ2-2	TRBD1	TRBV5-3	CARSIRTGAYTGELFF	TGTGCCAGAAGCATTCGGACAGGGGCGTACACCGGGGAGCTGTTTTTT
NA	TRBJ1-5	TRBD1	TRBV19	CASTHRDRGEGQPQHF	TGTGCCAGTACACACCGGGACAGGGGGGAGGGTCAGCCCCAGCATTTT
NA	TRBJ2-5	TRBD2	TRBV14	CASSQGGGLAGQETQYF	TGTGCCAGCAGCCAAGGGGGGGGACTAGCGGGACAAGAGACCCAGTACTTC
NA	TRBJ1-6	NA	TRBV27	CASSTRDNSPLHF	TGTGCCAGCAGTACGCGGGATAATTCACCCCTCCACTTT
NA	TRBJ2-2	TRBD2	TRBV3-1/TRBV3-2	CASSQVSSGGTGELFF	TGTGCCAGCAGCCAAGTCTCTAGCGGGGGGACCGGGGAGCTGTTTTTT
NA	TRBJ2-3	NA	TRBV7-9	CASSLERWADTQYF	TGTGCCAGCAGCTTAGAGCGCTGGGCAGATACGCAGTATTTT
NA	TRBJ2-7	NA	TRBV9	CASSVGERETPYEQYF	TGTGCCAGCAGCGTAGGAGAGAGGGAAACCCCCTACGAGCAGTACTTC
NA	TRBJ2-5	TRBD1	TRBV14	CASSQVTGGERETQYF	TGTGCCAGCAGCCAAGTTACAGGGGGCGAAAGGGAGACCCAGTACTTC
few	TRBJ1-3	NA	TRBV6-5	CASTGSGNTIYF	TGTGCCAGCACCGGGTCTGGAAACACCATATATTTT
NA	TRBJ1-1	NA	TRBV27	CASSLYSPLEGTEAFF	TGTGCCAGCAGTTTATATTCCCCCCTTGAGGGCACTGAAGCTTTCTTT
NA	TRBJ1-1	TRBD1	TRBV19	CASSIDRDTEAFF	TGTGCCAGTAGTATCGACAGGGACACTGAAGCTTTCTTT
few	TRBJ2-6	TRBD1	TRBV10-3	CAISATGGSGANVLTF	TGTGCCATCAGCGCTACAGGGGGATCTGGGGCCAACGTCCTGACTTTC
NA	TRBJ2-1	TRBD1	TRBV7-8	CASSLTGDNEQFF	TGTGCCAGCAGCTTAACAGGGGACAATGAGCAGTTCTTC
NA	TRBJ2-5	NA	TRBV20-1	CSASRLEWETQYF	TGCAGTGCTAGTCGACTAGAATGGGAGACCCAGTACTTC
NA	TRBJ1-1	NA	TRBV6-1	CASSERYPGDTEAFF	TGTGCCAGCAGTGAACGTTACCCGGGGGACACTGAAGCTTTCTTT
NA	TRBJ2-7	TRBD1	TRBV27	CASSPIGQDRYEQYF	TGTGCCAGCAGCCCGATAGGACAGGACCGCTACGAGCAGTACTTC
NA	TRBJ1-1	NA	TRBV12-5	CASGLQGNTEAFF	TGTGCTAGTGGCTTACAGGGGAACACTGAAGCTTTCTTT
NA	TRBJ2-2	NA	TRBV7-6	CAIQSTGELFF	TGTGCCATCCAATCCACCGGGGAGCTGTTTTTT
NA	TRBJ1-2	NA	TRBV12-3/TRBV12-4	CASSPQGYYGYTF	TGTGCCAGCAGTCCACAGGGTTACTATGGCTACACCTTC
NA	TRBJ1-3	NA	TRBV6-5	CATVLPSSGNTIYF	TGTGCCACCGTTTTGCCCAGCTCTGGAAACACCATATATTTT